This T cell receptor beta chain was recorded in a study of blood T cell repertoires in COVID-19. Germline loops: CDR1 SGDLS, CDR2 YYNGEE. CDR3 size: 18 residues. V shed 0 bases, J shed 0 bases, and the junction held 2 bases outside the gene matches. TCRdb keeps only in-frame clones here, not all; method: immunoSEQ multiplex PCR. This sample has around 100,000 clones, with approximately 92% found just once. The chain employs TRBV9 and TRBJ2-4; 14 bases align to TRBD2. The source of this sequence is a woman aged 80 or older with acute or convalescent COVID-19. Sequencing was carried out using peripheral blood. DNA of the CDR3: TGTGCCAGCAGCGTAGGACTAGCGGGGGGGATAGCCAAAAACATTCAGTACTTC. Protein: CASSVGLAGGIAKNIQYF.